This TCR beta chain is from a study of blood T cell repertoires in COVID-19. Study information: Collection of acute and convalescent COVID-19 samples took place in the United States, Italy and Spain. T cells, B-cell-depleted T cells, or PBMCs provided the cDNA or gDNA that served as material.

Authors' processing steps: Counts of nucleated cells, estimated from reference gene primer amplification, were obtained. Assay used: immunoSEQ multiplex PCR; TCRdb lists only in-frame clones, some missing. That table gives V, J and clone size, and the DNA gave D and trimming. Seen here are about 80,000 clones, more than 70% observed once, and the top ten hold more than 15%. The TCR was taken from a man aged 65 to 85 with active or convalescent COVID-19. Sequenced sample: peripheral blood.

The DNA for the CDR3 is TGTGCCAGCAGCCAAGGGAGTTCAGGGGTTTCCTTATATGGCTACACCTTC. It translates to CASSQGSSGVSLYGYTF. The chain is built from TRBV3-1 (or the pseudogene TRBV3-2) and TRBJ1-2; a weak D match, TRBD1 (6 bases). The germline V gene encodes CDR1 LGHDT and CDR2 YNNKEL (reference sequence). V gave up 1 base and J gave up 5 bases, with 20 bases separating them. The CDR3 is made up of 17 amino acids.